The 22 T cell receptor beta chains reported below all come from one sample, sequenced in a study of T cell responses to AZD1222 COVID-19 vaccine. The table came from immunoSEQ multiplex PCR; TCRdb's copy has only in-frame clones and leaves some out. The sample consists of about 84,000 clones, roughly 88% of them appearing once. The sample here was peripheral blood, taken 28 days after the second AZD1222 dose. The receptors originated from an adult who received the AZD1222 COVID-19 vaccine.

This chain joins TRBV19 and TRBJ2-1; possible D gene TRBD2, 5 bases. The CDR3 consists of 15 residues. Between the trimmed V and J ends, which lost 1 base and 3 bases, there was a span of 10 bases. Germline V gives CDR1 LNHDA, CDR2 SQIVND (reference sequence). The CDR3 sequence is CASSIVLAIYNEQFF. The CDR3 coding sequence is TGTGCCAGTAGTATAGTGTTAGCGATCTACAATGAGCAGTTCTTC.

V usage is TRBV7-3 and J usage is TRBJ2-2, with D possibly being TRBD1 (6 bases). The ends were cut back, 4 bases at V and 6 bases at J, with 9 bases in the middle. The CDR3 has 13 amino acids. Germline V gene sequence: CDR1 SGHTA, CDR2 FQGTGA. CDR3 in DNA: TGTGCCAGCAGCTGGGGGCCGTCCGGGGAGCTGTTTTTT. This sequence encodes CASSWGPSGELFF. The full variable domain, in which reference TRBV7-3 and TRBJ2-2 provide the parts outside the CDR3, is GAGVSQTPSNKVTEKGKYVELRCDPISGHTALYWYRQSLGQGPEFLIYFQGTGAADDSGLPNDRFFAVRPEGSVSTLKIQRTERGDSAVYLCASSWGPSGELFFGEGSRLTVL.

The genes are TRBV27 and TRBJ2-4; D might be TRBD1 or TRBD2, each matching 5 bases. This CDR3 is built from 18 residues. Germline V lookup: CDR1 MNHEY, CDR2 SMNVEV (reference sequence). V was shortened by 6 bases and J by 0 bases, with 21 bases between the two germline ends. The CDR3 spells CASSLRADGGLAKNIQYF. The CDR3 nucleotides read TGTGCCAGCAGCCTTAGGGCAGATGGGGGATTAGCCAAAAACATTCAGTACTTC.

The V call is TRBV5-1, the J call TRBJ1-5, with TRBD1 matching over 8 bases. Germline CDR1 SGHRS, CDR2 YFSETQ. V dropped 2 bases and J dropped 5; count of bases not matched to a gene: 3. This CDR3 has 14 residues. The CDR3, as DNA: TGCGCCAGCAGCTTACGACAGGGGCATCAGCCCCAGCATTTT. The encoded protein is CASSLRQGHQPQHF.

J is TRBJ1-5 and V is TRBV24-1; D gene ambiguous. Trimming shortened V by 4 bases and J by 4 bases, and 13 bases separated the two germline ends. Germline lookup yields CDR1 KGHDR and CDR2 SFDVKD. This CDR3 has 15 residues. The CDR3 DNA follows: TGTGCCACCAGTGACCCAGGACGGAGTAATCAGCCCCAGCATTTT. This encodes CATSDPGRSNQPQHF.

This clone has only a few counts. The sample contains more than one DNA sequence encoding this CDR3. The J gene is TRBJ2-1, the V gene TRBV5-4; a possible D gene is TRBD2 (5 bases). The ends were cut back, 1 base at V and 7 bases at J, with 6 bases in the middle. The germline V gene encodes CDR1 SGHNT and CDR2 YYREEE (reference sequence). The CDR3 is 12 residues long. In nucleotides, the CDR3 is TGTGCCAGCAGCTTGACGGGAAATGAGCAGTTCTTC. Its protein is CASSLTGNEQFF.

J is TRBJ2-3 and V is TRBV5-6, with 8 bases lining up with TRBD2. From germline, CDR1 is SGHDT and CDR2 YYEEEE. With V trimmed by 2 bases and J by 6 bases, 11 bases remained unmatched. The CDR3 runs 16 residues. The CDR3 DNA follows: TGTGCCAGCAGCTTTCGCGGGGGGACACTCACGGATACGCAGTATTTT. Residues: CASSFRGGTLTDTQYF.

This clone appeared once. V and J are TRBV4-2 and TRBJ2-3; D gene unclear. The length of the CDR3 is 16 residues. Deletions cut 0 bases from V and 2 bases from J, with 12 bases between. Germline values: CDR1 LGHNA, CDR2 YNFKEQ. CDR3 amino acids: CASSQDYGAVTDTQYF. CDR3 DNA: TGTGCCAGCAGCCAAGATTACGGAGCTGTCACAGATACGCAGTATTTT.

J is TRBJ2-3 and V is TRBV11-3; TRBD2 agrees at 7 bases. The CDR3 totals 16 residues. The ends lost 4 bases at V and 3 bases at J; junction bases unmatched: 10. Germline CDR1 and CDR2: SGHNT and YENEEA. The CDR3: CASSSGLRGRTDTQYF. Here the CDR3 DNA reads TGTGCCAGCAGCTCGGGACTACGGGGGAGGACAGATACGCAGTATTTT.

This sequence joins TRBV12-3 or TRBV12-4 and TRBJ1-2, with a tentative D call TRBD1 (6 bases). This CDR3 contains 12 residues. V lost 6 bases to trimming and J lost 8 bases, with 13 bases between them. The CDR3 DNA sequence: TGTGCCAGCAGCCCTACAGGGATCGGCTACACCTTC. It encodes CASSPTGIGYTF.

This sequence joins TRBV28 and TRBJ2-7; maybe TRBD1 (5 bases). Germline CDR1 reads MDHEN; CDR2 reads SYDVKM. The CDR3 covers 16 residues. V lost 2 bases and J 2 bases, leaving 16 bases between the germline ends. CDR3 loop: CASSLHLGQLTYEQYF. DNA for the CDR3: TGTGCCAGCAGTTTACATCTGGGGCAATTAACCTACGAGCAGTACTTC.

The chain combines TRBV7-8 with TRBJ1-1, with 7 bases aligning to TRBD1. CDR1 and CDR2 from the germline V gene are SGHVS and FQNEAQ. The CDR3 is made up of 15 amino acids. Unmatched junction bases numbered 6, after V lost 2 bases and J lost 3 bases. The CDR3 loop reads CASSLRYRGDTEAFF. The CDR3 DNA reads TGTGCCAGCAGCTTACGGTACAGGGGAGACACTGAAGCTTTCTTT.

The chain recombines TRBV20-1 with TRBJ2-3; TRBD2 aligns across 8 bases. The germline V gene has CDR1 DFQATT and CDR2 SNEGSKA (reference sequence). The CDR3 has 14 residues. J was trimmed by 6 bases and V by 3 bases; bases with no gene match: 8. The CDR3 loop is CSASPGTSADTQYF. Written as DNA, the CDR3 is TGCAGTGCTAGTCCCGGGACTAGTGCGGATACGCAGTATTTT.

The chain has TRBV12-3 or TRBV12-4 and TRBJ2-7; D gene unclear. V shed 2 bases and J shed 2 bases, with 7 bases lying between them. This CDR3 has 13 amino acids. This CDR3 is CASSLLGPYEQYF. In DNA, the CDR3 is TGTGCCAGCAGTTTACTGGGTCCCTACGAGCAGTACTTC.

This chain joins TRBV7-9 and TRBJ2-7; the D is unclear. The germline CDR1 and CDR2 sequences are SEHNR and FQNEAQ (reference sequence). V was trimmed by 2 bases and J by 1 base, leaving 9 bases between them. This CDR3 has 14 amino acids. The CDR3 region has the DNA TGTGCCAGCAGCTTATCGGCATATTCCTACGAGCAGTACTTC. Translated, it gives CASSLSAYSYEQYF.

The V call is TRBV5-5, the J call TRBJ2-1; 10 bases line up with TRBD1. The germline V gene has CDR1 SGHKS and CDR2 YYEKEE (reference sequence). The CDR3 runs to 19 residues. V shed 1 base and J 1 base; nucleotides not matched to a gene: 11. This chain's CDR3 is CASSLTGTGVEYSYNEQFF. The CDR3 bases are TGTGCCAGCAGCTTGACCGGGACAGGGGTGGAATATTCCTACAATGAGCAGTTCTTC.

The chain couples TRBV12-3 or TRBV12-4 to TRBJ2-1, with D possibly being TRBD1 (5 bases). This CDR3 region has 13 residues. V shed 6 bases and J shed 6 bases, with 12 bases lying between them. The CDR3 here is CASSYGQVNEQFF. CDR3 DNA sequence: TGTGCCAGCAGCTATGGACAAGTCAATGAGCAGTTCTTC.

This clone was detected a few times. The chain employs TRBV28 and TRBJ2-7; D is unclear. Germline V lookup: CDR1 MDHEN, CDR2 SYDVKM. V lost 6 bases and J 2 bases, leaving 14 bases between the germline ends. CDR3 length equals 14 residues. The CDR3 sequence is CASSPLGKPYEQYF. In DNA form, the CDR3 reads TGTGCCAGCAGCCCCCTGGGGAAGCCCTACGAGCAGTACTTC.

The rearrangement links TRBV29-1 to TRBJ1-1; D uncertain. The CDR3 runs to 11 residues. The V gene's germline CDR1 is SQVTM and CDR2 ANQGSEA. V shed 7 bases and J shed 4 bases, with 10 bases lying between them. CDR3 residues: CSAVRSTEAFF. The CDR3 region has the DNA TGCAGCGCCGTACGGAGCACTGAAGCTTTCTTT.

CDR3 region: CASSEWTGPYEQYF. In DNA, the CDR3 is TGCGCCAGCAGCGAGTGGACAGGGCCCTACGAGCAGTACTTC. The J gene is TRBJ2-7, the V gene TRBV5-1; TRBD1 matches at 8 bases. Germline trimming cut 4 bases from V and 2 bases from J; bases unmatched to any gene: 5. The CDR3 is 14 residues long. CDR1 is SGHRS and CDR2 is YFSETQ in the germline V gene.

The CDR3 bases are TGTGCCAGCAGCCCACGGACAGGGGAAACCGGGGAGCTGTTTTTT. Amino acids: CASSPRTGETGELFF. The chain combines TRBV6-5 with TRBJ2-2; 9 positions match TRBD1. J was trimmed by 5 bases and V by 6 bases; bases with no gene match: 7. The germline CDR1 and CDR2 sequences are MNHEY and SVGAGI. This CDR3 is 15 amino acids long.

The V gene is TRBV18, the J gene TRBJ2-1; TRBD2 matches at 7 bases. V shed 2 bases, J shed 7 bases, and the junction held 8 bases outside the gene matches. The germline CDR1 and CDR2 sequences are KGHSH and LQKENI. This CDR3 region has 15 residues. The CDR3 DNA sequence: TGTGCCAGCTCACCATGGCGGGGGACCTTGAATGAGCAGTTCTTC. Its protein is CASSPWRGTLNEQFF.